This T cell receptor beta chain was profiled in a study of Ad26.COV2.S vaccination and SARS-CoV-2 variants. Data came from immunoSEQ multiplex PCR; TCRdb stores just in-frame clones and leaves some out. Counted here are 380,000 or so clones, around 82% occurring once; the ten biggest clones make up about 7.4%. Study results and limitations: Overall T cell responses may have been underestimated by the analyses of TCR breadth and depth.

In regard to this clone: The antigen remains unidentified.

Treatment in this sample: roughly 20 received Ad26.COV2.S at low or high dose, single or two shots; about 5 received placebo; per-sample allocation not given. Samples came from day 63 after the first vaccine or placebo injection. J was trimmed by 3 bases and V by 4 bases; bases with no gene match: 3. Germline lookup yields CDR1 SGDLS and CDR2 YYNGEE. CDR3 length: 14 residues. The receptor's source is a person aged 18-65 years who received the Ad26.COV2.S COVID-19 vaccine or a placebo. The specimen was peripheral blood, collected in a trial of Ad26.COV2.S vaccine versus placebo. This sequence joins TRBV9 and TRBJ1-2; 10 bases are shared with TRBD1. The CDR3 nucleotides read TGTGCCAGCAGCAGACAGGGGGCAGACTATGGCTACACCTTC. Translated, it gives CASSRQGADYGYTF.